The 6 T cell receptor beta chains below all came from one sample that was sequenced in a study of metastatic and nonmetastatic thyroid tumors. TCRdb re-clonotyped the PCR reads through MiXCR. The sample carries roughly 64,000 clones, 4% to 5% recorded once. Patients were all untreated before their thyroid surgery. The material sequenced was blood. Receptors originate from a female donor with papillary thyroid cancer or a benign thyroid nodule (not recorded which). Some clones in this sample may be carry-over from other donors' samples.

To note about this clone: In the same sample, other DNA sequences code for this CDR3. V and J are TRBV6-1 and TRBJ1-2; 7 positions agree with TRBD1. This CDR3 contains 16 residues. Per germline, CDR1 MNHNS and CDR2 SASEGT. The J segment lost 4 bases and the V segment lost 1 base, leaving 9 bases of the junction unmatched. Here the CDR3 reads CASSEVTLGTAYGYTF. The CDR3 DNA is TGTGCCAGCAGTGAAGTGACCCTCGGGACAGCCTATGGCTACACCTTC.

This clone appeared a few times. The chain combines TRBV27 with TRBJ1-2; 8 nucleotides align to TRBD1. CDR1 and CDR2 from the germline V gene are MNHEY and SMNVEV (reference sequence). The CDR3 runs 13 residues. The V segment lost 7 bases and the J segment 7 bases; nucleotides outside the gene matches: 8. The CDR3 nucleotides read TGTGCCAGCACCTCAGGGGGCAGTCGTGGCTACACCTTC. This gives the protein CASTSGGSRGYTF.

Many counts were recorded for this clone. The J gene is TRBJ2-5, the V gene TRBV2; D may be TRBD1 (6 bases). Germline loops: CDR1 SNHLY, CDR2 FYNNEI. The CDR3 has 13 amino acids. Trimming took 6 bases from V and 1 from J, leaving 9 bases between them. CDR3 sequence reads: CASSWTVQETQYF. In nucleotides, the CDR3 is TGTGCCAGCAGCTGGACAGTCCAAGAGACCCAGTACTTC.

This clone was recorded at least ten times. This chain uses TRBV15 with TRBJ1-1, with TRBD1 as a possible D gene (5 bases). The CDR3 extends over 15 amino acids. Between the trimmed V and J ends, which lost 1 base and 1 base, there was a span of 10 bases. The germline CDR1 and CDR2 sequences are LNHNV and YYDKDF (reference sequence). The CDR3 sequence is CATSRGKTENTEAFF. For the CDR3, the DNA is TGTGCCACCAGCAGAGGAAAGACAGAGAACACTGAAGCTTTCTTT.

In its sample, this clone was seen many times. The rearrangement uses TRBV20-1 and TRBJ2-3; D is uncertain. This CDR3 has 15 residues. Trimming pared 0 bases from V and 6 bases from J, leaving 16 bases between. Germline loops: CDR1 DFQATT, CDR2 SNEGSKA (reference sequence). CDR3 region: CSARDRPLQMDTQYF. CDR3 nucleotide sequence: TGCAGTGCTAGAGACAGGCCCCTTCAGATGGATACGCAGTATTTT.

This sequence joins TRBV6-1 and TRBJ2-7; the D gene could be TRBD1 or TRBD2 (6 bases each). From germline, CDR1 is MNHNS and CDR2 SASEGT. This CDR3 region has 12 residues. Trimming shortened V by 10 bases and J by 6 bases, and 16 bases separated the two germline ends. The CDR3 loop is CAITPGGSEQYF. DNA of the CDR3: TGTGCCATCACACCCGGGGGCAGCGAGCAGTACTTC.